Below are 11 T cell receptor beta chains sequenced from a single sample in a study of human T cells and chemical hapten exposure. TCRdb called the RACE reads again in MiXCR, with one record for every CDR3 protein. The sample includes about 120,000 distinct CDR3 sequences, approximately 13% of them seen just once. Time point noted: pre-sensitization, week 0. Stated treatment: therapeutic diphenylcyclopropenone sensitization with weekly scalp DPC. This specimen was whole blood, taken in connection with sensitization to the hapten diphenylcyclopropenone (DPC). The receptors derive from a woman between 18 and 29 years old with alopecia areata. Some clones in this sample may be carry-over from other donors' samples.

This clonotype was counted only a few times. The genes are TRBV15 and TRBJ2-5; TRBD1 matches at 11 bases. CDR3 length equals 16 residues. In germline, CDR1 is LNHNV, CDR2 YYDKDF (reference sequence). With 1 base clipped from V and 2 bases from J, the junction kept 3 bases outside the gene matches. CDR3 bases: TGTGCCACCAGCAGAGCGGGACAGGGGGGACAAGAGACCCAGTACTTC. Its translation is CATSRAGQGGQETQYF.

This clonotype was recorded many times. The chain recombines TRBV7-9 with TRBJ1-6; perhaps TRBD1 as D (5 bases). The CDR3 has 16 residues. Germline CDR1 is SEHNR and CDR2 is FQNEAQ (reference sequence). Trimming removed 1 base from V and 3 bases from J, with 10 bases in between. CDR3 sequence (DNA): TGTGCCAGCAGCTTAGGATCAGGGTTCTATAATTCACCCCTCCACTTT. It encodes CASSLGSGFYNSPLHF.

The chain carries TRBV4-3 and TRBJ2-5, with 9 bases fitting TRBD2. The CDR3 contains 14 residues. V trimming: 1 base; J trimming: 3 bases; junction bases outside the gene matches: 0. Germline lookup yields CDR1 LGHNA and CDR2 YSLEER. The CDR3 coding sequence is TGCGCCAGCAGCCAAGGACTAGCGGAAGAGACCCAGTACTTC. Translated: CASSQGLAEETQYF.

This clonotype was seen at least ten times. This rearrangement joins TRBV3-1 to TRBJ1-6; D gene ambiguous. The ends were cut back, 0 bases at V and 5 bases at J, with 14 bases in the middle. Germline-derived CDR1 and CDR2 are LGHDT and YNNKEL (reference sequence). This CDR3 is built from 17 residues. The CDR3 loop is CASSQESQLEDNSPLHF. The CDR3 DNA sequence: TGTGCCAGCAGCCAAGAGTCCCAGTTAGAGGATAATTCACCCCTCCACTTT.

The gene calls are TRBV10-3 and TRBJ2-6, with 7 nucleotides matching TRBD1. V was pared by 2 bases and J by 0 bases, with 7 bases of the junction left unmatched. Germline V CDR1 and CDR2: ENHRY, SYGVKD. The CDR3 covers 18 residues. DNA of the CDR3: TGTGCCATCAGTGAGCCAGGGGGATGGACCTCTGGGGCCAACGTCCTGACTTTC. Translation gives CAISEPGGWTSGANVLTF.

The table lists this clonotype with a few counts. This chain connects TRBV7-2 to TRBJ1-4, with D perhaps TRBD1 (6 bases). Germline V gene data show CDR1 as SGHTA and CDR2 as FQGNSA. The CDR3 totals 16 residues. With 3 bases removed from V and 7 bases from J, the gap between germline ends came to 18 bases. In nucleotides, the CDR3 is TGTGCCAGCAGCTTCGAACAGGGTGGAAGGGGTGAAAAACTGTTTTTT. Translating gives CASSFEQGGRGEKLFF.

The chain recombines TRBV9 with TRBJ2-3; tentatively, D is TRBD1 (6 bases). V was pared by 4 bases and J by 1 base, with 13 bases between. Germline V CDR1 and CDR2: SGDLS, YYNGEE. This CDR3 region has 15 residues. CDR3 in amino acids: CASSRRGRGTDTQYF. As DNA, the CDR3 is TGTGCCAGCAGCCGCAGGGGAAGAGGCACAGATACGCAGTATTTT.

V and J are TRBV20-1 and TRBJ1-1; 11 bases are shared with TRBD1. With 6 bases clipped from V and 6 bases from J, the junction kept 9 bases outside the gene matches. CDR3 size: 14 residues. Germline values: CDR1 DFQATT, CDR2 SNEGSKA (reference sequence). CDR3: CSADRGQGAPEAFF. The CDR3, as DNA: TGCAGTGCCGACCGCGGACAGGGGGCACCTGAAGCTTTCTTT.

The V call is TRBV28, the J call TRBJ1-1, with TRBD1 identical over 10 bases. CDR1 MDHEN and CDR2 SYDVKM come from the germline V gene. V was pared by 6 bases and J by 1 base, with 2 bases of the junction left unmatched. The CDR3 covers 14 residues. In nucleotides, the CDR3 is TGTGCCAGCAGGGGACAGGGGACGAACACTGAAGCTTTCTTT. This gives the protein CASRGQGTNTEAFF.

This clonotype was detected many times. V usage is TRBV3-1 and J usage is TRBJ2-1; the D is unclear. Germline CDR1 LGHDT, CDR2 YNNKEL (reference sequence). The CDR3 consists of 13 residues. V shed 0 bases and J shed 10 bases, with 10 bases lying between them. The CDR3 spells CASSQDNRYEQFF. CDR3 coding DNA: TGTGCCAGCAGCCAAGATAACCGTTACGAGCAGTTCTTC.

In its sample, this clonotype was seen a few times. V is TRBV28 and J is TRBJ2-7; 7 bases are shared with TRBD1. CDR3 length: 15 residues. V was clipped by 5 bases and J by 1 base; unmatched bases: 8. From germline, CDR1 is MDHEN and CDR2 SYDVKM. In DNA, the CDR3 is TGTGCCAGCAGTGGTAACAGGGGTCCGTCCTACGAGCAGTACTTC. Encoded protein: CASSGNRGPSYEQYF.